What follows are 29 T cell receptor beta chains derived from one specimen sequenced in a study of blood T cell repertoires in COVID-19. Libraries were prepared by immunoSEQ multiplex PCR; TCRdb keeps only in-frame clonotypes and omits some of them. The sample lists around 200,000 clones; roughly nine tenths were seen once. Sequencing was performed on PBMCs or T cells enriched from blood (not recorded which). Receptors were obtained from a woman aged 40 to 50 with acute COVID-19.

CDR3 sequence reads: CASSLGGLYNSPLHF. The CDR3 bases are TGTGCCAGCAGCTTAGGTGGCCTTTATAATTCACCCCTCCACTTT. The V call is TRBV7-2, the J call TRBJ1-6; no clear D. The CDR3 sequence is 15 residues long. Germline CDR1 and CDR2: SGHTA and FQGNSA. V was clipped by 1 base and J by 4 bases, with 8 bases between them. Looking up the rest from reference TRBV7-2 and TRBJ1-6 gives the full variable domain: GAGVSQSPSNKVTEKGKDVELRCDPISGHTALYWYRQSLGQGLEFLIYFQGNSAPDKSGLPSDRFSAERTGGSVSTLTIQRTQQEDSAVYLCASSLGGLYNSPLHFGNGTRLTVT.

J is TRBJ2-3 and V is TRBV19, with 13 bases fitting TRBD2. The germline V gene encodes CDR1 LNHDA and CDR2 SQIVND (reference sequence). Trimming at V came to 8 bases and at J to 2 bases, leaving 16 bases not matched to a gene. The CDR3 length is 19 residues. In DNA, the CDR3 is TGTGCCAGTCGTGGTTCCGGGACTAGCGGGACCTCGATCACAGATACGCAGTATTTT. Its translation: CASRGSGTSGTSITDTQYF.

Comments on this clone: Other DNA sequences in the sample encode the same CDR3. The CDR3 nucleotides are TGTGCCACCAGCAGAGATAGAGGGGGTGGTACTGAAGCTTTCTTT. Its protein is CATSRDRGGGTEAFF. The chain recombines TRBV15 with TRBJ1-1, with D tentatively TRBD1 (6 bases). The CDR3 loop spans 15 amino acids. Germline V lookup: CDR1 LNHNV, CDR2 YYDKDF (reference sequence). The germline V and J ends were trimmed by 0 bases and 5 bases, with 13 bases remaining between them.

The V and J genes are TRBV6-5 and TRBJ2-1, with a weak D call TRBD1 (6 bases). Trimming left V 6 bases short and J 8 bases short, with 17 bases between. Germline V gene lookup returns CDR1 MNHEY and CDR2 SVGAGI. The CDR3 contains 14 residues. CDR3 DNA: TGTGCCAGCAGCGAGCTCGGCAGGGGCTATGAGCAGTTCTTC. Translated: CASSELGRGYEQFF.

This clone was observed a handful of times. V gene TRBV4-1 combines with J gene TRBJ1-1, with D tentatively TRBD1 (6 bases). CDR3 length equals 15 residues. The V gene lost 3 bases and the J gene lost 0 bases, with 11 bases spanning the gap. Germline CDR1 is MGHRA and CDR2 is YSYEKL. This CDR3 is CASSQNRALNTEAFF. As DNA, the CDR3 is TGCGCCAGCAGCCAGAACAGGGCCTTGAACACTGAAGCTTTCTTT.

This rearrangement joins TRBV5-1 to TRBJ1-4, with 8 positions matching TRBD1. Germline trimming cut 4 bases from V and 7 bases from J; bases unmatched to any gene: 9. There are 15 residues in the CDR3. CDR1 is SGHRS, CDR2 YFSETQ, per germline. CDR3 amino acids: CASSPVWTGSEKLFF. Here the CDR3 DNA reads TGCGCCAGCAGCCCGGTCTGGACAGGGTCTGAAAAACTGTTTTTT.

The gene calls are TRBV7-8 and TRBJ2-7; 9 bases line up with TRBD2. The CDR3 is made up of 18 amino acids. Germline CDR1 SGHVS, CDR2 FQNEAQ. V lost 7 bases and J lost 5; bases outside the gene matches: 21. The CDR3 sequence is CASTQSSGGPLIYDEQYF. The CDR3 coding sequence is TGTGCCAGCACCCAGAGTAGCGGGGGCCCCCTCATCTACGACGAGCAGTACTTC.

The gene calls are TRBV5-4 and TRBJ2-2; weak D call: TRBD2 (6 bases). The CDR3 totals 16 residues. V shed 0 bases and J shed 1 base, with 10 bases lying between them. The germline V gene has CDR1 SGHNT and CDR2 YYREEE (reference sequence). The CDR3 DNA is TGTGCCAGCAGCTTGGAGTTCGGGGGGAACACCGGGGAGCTGTTTTTT. This sequence encodes CASSLEFGGNTGELFF.

The rearrangement joins TRBV15 to TRBJ1-1; D uncertain. Looked up from germline, CDR1 is LNHNV and CDR2 is YYDKDF (reference sequence). The CDR3 consists of 14 residues. Trimming removed 0 bases at V and 6 bases at J, with 11 bases between. For the CDR3, the DNA is TGTGCCACCAGCAGAGATACGAGGGCTGCTGAAGCTTTCTTT. It specifies CATSRDTRAAEAFF. Filled out from reference TRBV15 and TRBJ1-1, the complete variable domain reads DAMVIQNPRYQVTQFGKPVTLSCSQTLNHNVMYWYQQKSSQAPKLLFHYYDKDFNNEADTPDNFQSRRPNTSFCFLDIRSPGLGDTAMYLCATSRDTRAAEAFFGQGTRLTVV.

The chain combines TRBV9 with TRBJ2-7; weak D call: TRBD2 (5 bases). CDR1 is SGDLS and CDR2 is YYNGEE in the germline V gene. The CDR3 spans 14 residues. The V and J ends lost 0 bases and 7 bases respectively, with 14 bases between them. The CDR3 loop is CASSVGMPGSEQYF. The CDR3 DNA follows: TGTGCCAGCAGCGTAGGTATGCCGGGGTCGGAGCAGTACTTC. Full variable domain (remainder filled in from reference TRBV9 and TRBJ2-7): DSGVTQTPKHLITATGQRVTLRCSPRSGDLSVYWYQQSLDQGLQFLIQYYNGEERAKGNILERFSAQQFPDLHSELNLSSLELGDSALYFCASSVGMPGSEQYFGPGTRLTVT.

This chain uses TRBV27 with TRBJ1-1, with D tentatively TRBD1 (5 bases). From germline, CDR1 is MNHEY and CDR2 SMNVEV (reference sequence). V shed 5 bases and J shed 2 bases, with 18 bases lying between them. This CDR3 spans 16 amino acids. CDR3 sequence reads: CASSPHLGLVNTEAFF. The CDR3 DNA is TGTGCCAGCAGTCCCCATTTGGGGCTGGTTAACACTGAAGCTTTCTTT.

This clone occurred once. The rearrangement uses TRBV12-3 or TRBV12-4 and TRBJ2-2, with TRBD2 as a possible D gene (5 bases). The CDR3 has 13 amino acids. The germline V and J ends were trimmed by 3 bases and 5 bases, with 7 bases remaining between them. For the CDR3, the DNA is TGTGCCAGCAGTTTGACGGGGACCGGGGAGCTGTTTTTT. Amino acids: CASSLTGTGELFF.

This chain links TRBV6-5 with TRBJ2-3; the match to TRBD2 covers 7 bases. There are 14 residues in the CDR3. V lost 2 bases, J lost 5 bases, and 4 bases stayed unmatched. Per germline, CDR1 MNHEY and CDR2 SVGAGI. CDR3 region: CASSYRGSVDTQYF. The CDR3 nucleotides are TGTGCCAGCAGTTACCGCGGGAGTGTAGATACGCAGTATTTT.

A few counts support this clone. The rearrangement uses TRBV9 and TRBJ1-4; D unresolved. The V gene's germline CDR1 is SGDLS and CDR2 YYNGEE. V was cut by 4 bases and J by 7 bases, with 17 bases left in between. This CDR3 region has 15 residues. The CDR3 loop is CASSPHRERGEKLFF. In DNA form, the CDR3 reads TGTGCCAGCAGCCCCCACCGGGAAAGAGGTGAAAAACTGTTTTTT.

V is TRBV7-9 and J is TRBJ2-7, with D possibly matching TRBD1 (5 bases). In germline, CDR1 is SEHNR, CDR2 FQNEAQ (reference sequence). V was clipped by 7 bases and J by 7 bases, with 8 bases between them. The CDR3 spans 10 residues. The DNA for the CDR3 is TGTGCCAGCAAGGGGCTGGAGCAGTACTTC. This translates into CASKGLEQYF.

The CDR3, as DNA: TGCGCCAGCAGCTTAGGCGGAAACTCCTACAATGAGCAGTTCTTC. It encodes CASSLGGNSYNEQFF. The rearrangement joins TRBV5-1 to TRBJ2-1; unclear D gene. CDR1 is SGHRS, CDR2 YFSETQ, per germline. V gave up 2 bases and J gave up 0 bases, with 9 bases separating them. The CDR3 extends over 15 amino acids.

This clone was observed once. The CDR3 protein is CASSQQGNNQPQHF. CDR3 nucleotides: TGTGCCAGCTCACAACAGGGGAACAATCAGCCCCAGCATTTT. The rearrangement links TRBV18 to TRBJ1-5, with 7 bases fitting TRBD1. CDR1 KGHSH and CDR2 LQKENI come from the germline V gene. V gave up 4 bases and J gave up 3 bases; unmatched junction bases: 3. The CDR3 runs to 14 residues.

This sequence joins TRBV27 and TRBJ2-1; maybe TRBD2 (5 bases). CDR1 is MNHEY and CDR2 is SMNVEV in the germline V gene (reference sequence). The CDR3 covers 14 residues. V was pared by 5 bases and J by 4 bases, with 12 bases between. CDR3 region: CASSPAPGYNEQFF. The CDR3, as DNA: TGTGCCAGCAGTCCAGCACCGGGGTACAATGAGCAGTTCTTC.

The genes are TRBV7-9 and TRBJ1-6, with D possibly matching TRBD1 (6 bases). The CDR3 contains 14 residues. Germline lookup yields CDR1 SEHNR and CDR2 FQNEAQ (reference sequence). Trimming stripped 6 bases from V and 5 bases from J, with 11 bases between. CDR3 region: CASRDSPDNSPLHF. The DNA of the CDR3 is TGTGCCAGCAGGGACAGTCCCGATAATTCACCCCTCCACTTT.

The chain employs TRBV28 and TRBJ1-3; D is unclear. This CDR3 has 14 amino acids. Per the germline V gene, CDR1 is MDHEN and CDR2 is SYDVKM. The ends were cut back, 6 bases at V and 9 bases at J, with 18 bases in the middle. The CDR3, as DNA: TGTGCCAGCAGCCCCAGTCCTGTCGCCGTCACCATATATTTT. Protein product: CASSPSPVAVTIYF.

The chain recombines TRBV3-1 (or the pseudogene TRBV3-2) with TRBJ2-1; tentative D call: TRBD2 (6 bases). The germline V and J ends were trimmed by 7 bases and 6 bases, with 19 bases remaining between them. CDR3 length equals 15 residues. Germline CDR1 is LGHDT and CDR2 is YNNKEL (reference sequence). The CDR3 loop is CASTRAGSHFNEQFF. In nucleotides, the CDR3 is TGTGCCAGCACTCGGGCCGGGAGCCATTTCAATGAGCAGTTCTTC.

J is TRBJ1-6 and V is TRBV28, with 12 bases lining up with TRBD1. Germline V gene data show CDR1 as MDHEN and CDR2 as SYDVKM. This CDR3 contains 17 residues. With V trimmed by 3 bases and J by 2 bases, 2 bases remained unmatched. This chain's CDR3 is CASSLGQGATYNSPLHF. CDR3 DNA: TGTGCCAGCAGTTTGGGACAGGGGGCCACCTATAATTCACCCCTCCACTTT.

The rearrangement links TRBV5-6 to TRBJ2-6; 8 nucleotides line up with TRBD1. This CDR3 has 19 amino acids. The V segment lost 5 bases and the J segment 0 bases; nucleotides outside the gene matches: 13. CDR1 and CDR2 (germline): SGHDT, YYEEEE. The CDR3, as DNA: TGTGCCAGCAGTCCGGCCCGGGACAGGTTCCCCTCTGGGGCCAACGTCCTGACTTTC. Translated, it gives CASSPARDRFPSGANVLTF.

The V call is TRBV6-5, the J call TRBJ2-5; 10 bases align to TRBD2. Germline CDR1 reads MNHEY; CDR2 reads SVGAGI. V was clipped by 4 bases and J by 2 bases; unmatched bases: 4. This CDR3 is built from 15 residues. CDR3 coding DNA: TGTGCCAGCAGTTCCGGACTAGCGGCACAAGAGACCCAGTACTTC. Protein product: CASSSGLAAQETQYF.

This clone was observed a few times. The chain carries TRBV5-1 and TRBJ2-7; 7 nucleotides match TRBD1. Germline CDR1 SGHRS, CDR2 YFSETQ. The length of the CDR3 is 15 residues. Trimming cost V 4 bases and J 2 bases; bases outside gene matches: 9. The CDR3 spells CASSPRGTETYEQYF. DNA for the CDR3: TGCGCCAGCAGCCCGAGGGGGACAGAGACCTACGAGCAGTACTTC.

This clone was observed a single time. J is TRBJ2-3 and V is TRBV7-6, with TRBD2 as a possible D gene (6 bases). The CDR3 consists of 17 residues. V was clipped by 1 base and J by 6 bases, with 20 bases between them. Germline CDR1 is SGHVS and CDR2 is FNYEAQ. The CDR3 coding sequence is TGTGCCAGCAGCTTAGGGGGGATAAAGACTAGACCCGATACGCAGTATTTT. Its protein is CASSLGGIKTRPDTQYF.

The chain employs TRBV13 and TRBJ2-3; D is perhaps TRBD1 (6 bases). Germline V gene sequence: CDR1 PRHDT, CDR2 FYEKMQ (reference sequence). The CDR3 totals 15 residues. V was trimmed by 5 bases and J by 3 bases, leaving 15 bases between them. The CDR3, as DNA: TGTGCCAGCAGCCCGACAGGAGGAAGGACAGATACGCAGTATTTT. This translates into CASSPTGGRTDTQYF.

This clone was counted a few times. The CDR3 nucleotides read TGCGCCAGCAGCTTGGGGCAAGACACCGGGGAGCTGTTTTTT. It yields the protein CASSLGQDTGELFF. This sequence joins TRBV5-1 and TRBJ2-2; no clear D. The CDR3 length is 14 residues. V shed 0 bases and J shed 3 bases, with 6 bases lying between them. Germline assignment: CDR1 SGHRS and CDR2 YFSETQ.

This clone was counted a single time. The junction departs from the called germline gene at one end, perhaps through a read error. V gene TRBV6-5 combines with J gene TRBJ2-3; 9 bases map to TRBD2. The CDR3 spans 15 residues. Germline V gene sequence: CDR1 MNHEY, CDR2 SVGAGI. CDR3 sequence reads: CASTRGGPVTYTQYF. CDR3 sequence (DNA): TGTGCCAGCACGCGGGGGGGGCCCGTCACATATACGCAGTATTTT.